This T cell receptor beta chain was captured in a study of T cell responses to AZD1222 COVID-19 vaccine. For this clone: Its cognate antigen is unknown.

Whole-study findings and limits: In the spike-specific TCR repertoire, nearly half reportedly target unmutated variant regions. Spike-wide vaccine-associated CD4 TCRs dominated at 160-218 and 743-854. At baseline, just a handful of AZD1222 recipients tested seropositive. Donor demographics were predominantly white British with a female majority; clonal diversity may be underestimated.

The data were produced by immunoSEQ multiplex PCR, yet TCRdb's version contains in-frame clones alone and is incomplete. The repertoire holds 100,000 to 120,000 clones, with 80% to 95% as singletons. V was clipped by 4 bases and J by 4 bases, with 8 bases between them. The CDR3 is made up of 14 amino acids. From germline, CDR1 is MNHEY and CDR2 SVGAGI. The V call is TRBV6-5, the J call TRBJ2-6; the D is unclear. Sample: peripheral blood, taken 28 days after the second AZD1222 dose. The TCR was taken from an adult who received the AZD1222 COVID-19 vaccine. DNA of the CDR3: TGTGCCAGCAGTTCCAGCGACGGGGCCAACGTCCTGACTTTC. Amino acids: CASSSSDGANVLTF.